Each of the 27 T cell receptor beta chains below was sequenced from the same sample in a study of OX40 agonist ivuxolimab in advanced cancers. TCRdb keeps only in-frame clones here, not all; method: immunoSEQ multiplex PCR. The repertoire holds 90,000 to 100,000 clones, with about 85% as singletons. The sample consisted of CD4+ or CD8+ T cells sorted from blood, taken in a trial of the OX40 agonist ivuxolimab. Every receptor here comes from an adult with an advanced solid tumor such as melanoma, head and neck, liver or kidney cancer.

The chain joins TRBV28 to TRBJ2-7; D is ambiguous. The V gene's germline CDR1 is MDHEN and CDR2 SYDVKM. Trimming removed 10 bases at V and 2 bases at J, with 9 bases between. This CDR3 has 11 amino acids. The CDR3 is CATHHAYEQYF. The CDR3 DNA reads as TGTGCCACCCATCACGCCTACGAGCAGTACTTC.

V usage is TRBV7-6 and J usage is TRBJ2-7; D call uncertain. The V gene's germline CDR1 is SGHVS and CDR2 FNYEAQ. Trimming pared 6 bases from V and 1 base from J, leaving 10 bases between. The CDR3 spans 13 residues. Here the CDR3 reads CASSVDTSYEQYV. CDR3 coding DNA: TGTGCCAGCAGTGTAGACACTTCCTACGAGCAGTACGTC.

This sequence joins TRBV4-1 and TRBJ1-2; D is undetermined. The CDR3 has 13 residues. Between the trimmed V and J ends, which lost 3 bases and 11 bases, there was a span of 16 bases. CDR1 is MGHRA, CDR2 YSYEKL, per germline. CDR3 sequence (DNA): TGCGCCAGCAGCCAGACCAAATTGGGTCCGTACACCTTC. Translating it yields CASSQTKLGPYTF.

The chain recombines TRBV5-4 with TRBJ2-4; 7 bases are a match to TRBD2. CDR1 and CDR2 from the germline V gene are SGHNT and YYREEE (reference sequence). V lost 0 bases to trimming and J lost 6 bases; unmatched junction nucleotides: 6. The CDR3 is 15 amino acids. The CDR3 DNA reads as TGTGCCAGCAGCTTGGCCGGGTCGGGGGGAAACATTCAGTACTTC. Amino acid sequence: CASSLAGSGGNIQYF. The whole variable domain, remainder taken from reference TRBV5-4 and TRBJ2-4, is ETGVTQSPTHLIKTRGQQVTLRCSSQSGHNTVSWYQQALGQGPQFIFQYYREEENGRGNFPPRFSGLQFPNYSSELNVNALELDDSALYLCASSLAGSGGNIQYFGAGTRLSVL.

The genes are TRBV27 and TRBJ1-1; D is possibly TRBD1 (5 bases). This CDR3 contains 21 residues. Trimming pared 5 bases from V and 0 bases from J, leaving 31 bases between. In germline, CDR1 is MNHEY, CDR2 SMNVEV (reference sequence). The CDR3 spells CASSPRGAGKDGVRMNTEAFF. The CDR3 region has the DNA TGTGCCAGCAGTCCGCGCGGGGCAGGGAAGGATGGGGTTAGAATGAACACTGAAGCTTTCTTT.

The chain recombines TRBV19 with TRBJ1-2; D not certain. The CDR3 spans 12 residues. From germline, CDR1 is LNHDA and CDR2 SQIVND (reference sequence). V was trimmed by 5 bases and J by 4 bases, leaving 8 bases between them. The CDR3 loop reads CASSVPGYGYTF. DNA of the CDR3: TGTGCCAGTAGTGTTCCAGGCTATGGCTACACCTTC.

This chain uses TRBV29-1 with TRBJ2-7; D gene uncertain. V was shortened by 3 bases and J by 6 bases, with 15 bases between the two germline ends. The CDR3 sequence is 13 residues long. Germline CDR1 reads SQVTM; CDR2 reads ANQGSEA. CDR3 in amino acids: CSVEGNRGGEQYF. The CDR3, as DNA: TGCAGCGTTGAGGGTAATCGAGGCGGCGAGCAGTACTTC.

The DNA for the CDR3 is TGCGCCAGCAGTGATGGACTAGCGGGAGAGAAGTACTTC. Amino acid sequence: CASSDGLAGEKYF. The chain combines TRBV10-1 with TRBJ2-7; 13 positions agree with TRBD2. Losses at the gene ends were 3 bases for V and 11 bases for J; bases not matched to a gene: 4. This CDR3 comprises 13 residues. CDR1 WNHNN and CDR2 SYGVQD come from the germline V gene (reference sequence).

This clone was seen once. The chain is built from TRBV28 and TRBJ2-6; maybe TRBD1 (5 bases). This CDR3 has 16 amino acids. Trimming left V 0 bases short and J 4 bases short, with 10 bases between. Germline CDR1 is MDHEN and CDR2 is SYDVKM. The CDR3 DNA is TGTGCCAGCAGTTTATGGGGGCCGGAAGGGGCCAACGTCCTGACTTTC. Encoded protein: CASSLWGPEGANVLTF.

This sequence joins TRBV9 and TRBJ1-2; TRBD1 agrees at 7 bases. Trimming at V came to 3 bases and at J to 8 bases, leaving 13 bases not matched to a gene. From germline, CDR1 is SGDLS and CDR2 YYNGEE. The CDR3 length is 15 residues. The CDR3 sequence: CASSGFIEGALGYTF. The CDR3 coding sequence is TGTGCCAGCAGCGGATTTATAGAGGGGGCCCTCGGCTACACCTTC.

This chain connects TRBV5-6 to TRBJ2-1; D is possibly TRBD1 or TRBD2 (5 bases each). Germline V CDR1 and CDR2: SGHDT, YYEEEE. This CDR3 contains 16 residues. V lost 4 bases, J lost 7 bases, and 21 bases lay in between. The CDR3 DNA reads TGTGCCAGCAGCCCACTTGAGGGGAGACGGTTTAATGAGCAGTTCTTC. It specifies CASSPLEGRRFNEQFF.

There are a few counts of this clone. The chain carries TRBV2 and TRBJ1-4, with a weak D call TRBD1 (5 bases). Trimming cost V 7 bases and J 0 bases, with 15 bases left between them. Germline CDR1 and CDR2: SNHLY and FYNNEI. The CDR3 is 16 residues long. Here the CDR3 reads CASIPAGRATNEKLFF. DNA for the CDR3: TGTGCCAGCATTCCAGCAGGGAGAGCAACTAATGAAAAACTGTTTTTT.

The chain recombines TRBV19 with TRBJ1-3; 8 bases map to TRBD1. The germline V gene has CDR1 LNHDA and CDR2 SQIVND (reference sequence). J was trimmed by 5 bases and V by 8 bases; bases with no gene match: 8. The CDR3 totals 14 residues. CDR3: CASCRDRTRNTIYF. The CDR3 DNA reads TGTGCCAGTTGCCGGGACAGGACCAGAAACACCATATATTTT.

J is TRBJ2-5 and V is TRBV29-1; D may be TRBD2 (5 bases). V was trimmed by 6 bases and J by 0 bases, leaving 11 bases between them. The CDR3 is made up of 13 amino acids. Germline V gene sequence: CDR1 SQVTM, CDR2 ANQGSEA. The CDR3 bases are TGCAGCGTCCAAGCGGTAGACCAAGAGACCCAGTACTTC. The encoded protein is CSVQAVDQETQYF.

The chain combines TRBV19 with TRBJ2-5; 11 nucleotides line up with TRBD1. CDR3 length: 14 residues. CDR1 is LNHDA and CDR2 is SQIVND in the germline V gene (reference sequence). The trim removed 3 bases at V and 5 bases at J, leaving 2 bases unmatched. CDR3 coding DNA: TGTGCCAGTAGTATGGGGACAGGGGGTGAGACCCAGTACTTC. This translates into CASSMGTGGETQYF. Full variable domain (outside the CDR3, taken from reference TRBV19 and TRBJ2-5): DGGITQSPKYLFRKEGQNVTLSCEQNLNHDAMYWYRQDPGQGLRLIYYSQIVNDFQKGDIAEGYSVSREKKESFPLTVTSAQKNPTAFYLCASSMGTGGETQYFGPGTRLLVL.

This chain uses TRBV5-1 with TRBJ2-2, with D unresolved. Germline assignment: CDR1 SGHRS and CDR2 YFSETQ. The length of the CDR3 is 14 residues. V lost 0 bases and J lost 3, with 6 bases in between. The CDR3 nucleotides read TGCGCCAGCAGCTTGGACCTAGACACCGGGGAGCTGTTTTTT. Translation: CASSLDLDTGELFF. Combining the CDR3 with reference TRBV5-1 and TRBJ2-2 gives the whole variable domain KAGVTQTPRYLIKTRGQQVTLSCSPISGHRSVSWYQQTPGQGLQFLFEYFSETQRNKGNFPGRFSGRQFSNSRSEMNVSTLELGDSALYLCASSLDLDTGELFFGEGSRLTVL.

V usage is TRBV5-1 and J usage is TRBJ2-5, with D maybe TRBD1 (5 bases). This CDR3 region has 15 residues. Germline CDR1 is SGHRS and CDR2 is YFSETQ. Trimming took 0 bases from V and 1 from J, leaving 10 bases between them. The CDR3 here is CASSLDGTGQETQYF. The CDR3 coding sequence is TGCGCCAGCAGCTTGGATGGAACAGGCCAAGAGACCCAGTACTTC.

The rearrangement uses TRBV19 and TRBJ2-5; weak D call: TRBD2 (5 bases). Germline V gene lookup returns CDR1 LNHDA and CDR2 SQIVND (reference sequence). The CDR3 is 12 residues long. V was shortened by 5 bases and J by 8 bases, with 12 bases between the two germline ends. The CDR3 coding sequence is TGTGCCAGTAGTTTTCACGGGGAAACCCAGTACTTC. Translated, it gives CASSFHGETQYF.

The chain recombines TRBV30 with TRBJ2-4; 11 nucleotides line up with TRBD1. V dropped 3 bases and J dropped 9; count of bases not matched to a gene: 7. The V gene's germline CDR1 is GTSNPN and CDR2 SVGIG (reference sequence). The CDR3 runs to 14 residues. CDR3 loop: CAWRAGQGAGIQYF. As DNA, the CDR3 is TGTGCCTGGAGGGCCGGACAGGGGGCAGGCATTCAGTACTTC.

CDR3 sequence (DNA): TGTGCCAGCTCGGCCAACGGGGATGGGGGCTATGGCTACACCTTC. Protein: CASSANGDGGYGYTF. This sequence joins TRBV18 and TRBJ1-2; a weak D match, TRBD1 (5 bases). Germline V gene lookup returns CDR1 KGHSH and CDR2 LQKENI. The CDR3 runs 15 residues. Trimming cost V 6 bases and J 4 bases, with 18 bases left between them.

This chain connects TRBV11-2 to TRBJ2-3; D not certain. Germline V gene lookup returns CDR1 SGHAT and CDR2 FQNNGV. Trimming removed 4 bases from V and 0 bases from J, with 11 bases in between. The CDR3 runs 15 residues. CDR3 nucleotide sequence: TGTGCCAGCAGCTACCTAGTGAAGAGCACAGATACGCAGTATTTT. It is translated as CASSYLVKSTDTQYF. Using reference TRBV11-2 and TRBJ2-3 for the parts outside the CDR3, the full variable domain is EAGVAQSPRYKIIEKRQSVAFWCNPISGHATLYWYQQILGQGPKLLIQFQNNGVVDDSQLPKDRFSAERLKGVDSTLKIQPAKLEDSAVYLCASSYLVKSTDTQYFGPGTRLTVL.

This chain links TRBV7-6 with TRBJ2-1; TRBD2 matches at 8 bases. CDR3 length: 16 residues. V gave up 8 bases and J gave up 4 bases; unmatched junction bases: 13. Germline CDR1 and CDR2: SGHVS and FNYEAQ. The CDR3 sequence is CASSTRGGRLYNEQFF. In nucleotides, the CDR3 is TGTGCCAGCTCCACAAGGGGCGGGAGGCTTTACAATGAGCAGTTCTTC.

CDR3 region: CASSLYAPTGELFF. The CDR3 DNA follows: TGTGCCAGCAGCTTGTACGCCCCCACCGGGGAGCTGTTTTTT. The chain is built from TRBV5-6 and TRBJ2-2, with D unresolved. V gave up 1 base and J gave up 4 bases, with 8 bases separating them. The germline V gene has CDR1 SGHDT and CDR2 YYEEEE. CDR3 size: 14 residues.

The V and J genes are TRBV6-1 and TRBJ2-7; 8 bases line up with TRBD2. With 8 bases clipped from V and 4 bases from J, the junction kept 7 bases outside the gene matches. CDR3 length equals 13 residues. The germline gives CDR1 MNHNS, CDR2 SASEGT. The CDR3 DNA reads TGTGCCAGCCTCACTAGCGGAGGTTACGAGCAGTACTTC. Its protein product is CASLTSGGYEQYF.

The CDR3 nucleotides are TGTGCCAGTAGTATGAAGGCAGTTCGGGAAGCTTTCTTT. Its translation is CASSMKAVREAFF. The rearrangement joins TRBV19 to TRBJ1-1; D gene unclear. CDR3 length equals 13 residues. With 3 bases removed from V and 8 bases from J, the gap between germline ends came to 13 bases. In germline, CDR1 is LNHDA, CDR2 SQIVND (reference sequence).

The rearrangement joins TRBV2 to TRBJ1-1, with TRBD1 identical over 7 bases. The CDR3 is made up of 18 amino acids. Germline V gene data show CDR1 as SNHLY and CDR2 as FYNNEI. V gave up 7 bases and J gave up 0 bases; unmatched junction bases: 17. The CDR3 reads CASTRRDRPGYVNTEAFF. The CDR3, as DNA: TGTGCCAGCACCCGAAGGGACAGACCAGGATACGTGAACACTGAAGCTTTCTTT. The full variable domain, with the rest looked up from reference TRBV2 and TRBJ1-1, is EPEVTQTPSHQVTQMGQEVILRCVPISNHLYFYWYRQILGQKVEFLVSFYNNEISEKSEIFDDQFSVERPDGSNFTLKIRSTKLEDSAMYFCASTRRDRPGYVNTEAFFGQGTRLTVV.

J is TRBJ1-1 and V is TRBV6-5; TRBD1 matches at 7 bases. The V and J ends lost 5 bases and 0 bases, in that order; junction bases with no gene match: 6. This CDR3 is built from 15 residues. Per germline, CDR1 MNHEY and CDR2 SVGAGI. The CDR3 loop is CASSKIQGVNTEAFF. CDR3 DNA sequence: TGTGCCAGCAGTAAAATTCAGGGGGTGAACACTGAAGCTTTCTTT.